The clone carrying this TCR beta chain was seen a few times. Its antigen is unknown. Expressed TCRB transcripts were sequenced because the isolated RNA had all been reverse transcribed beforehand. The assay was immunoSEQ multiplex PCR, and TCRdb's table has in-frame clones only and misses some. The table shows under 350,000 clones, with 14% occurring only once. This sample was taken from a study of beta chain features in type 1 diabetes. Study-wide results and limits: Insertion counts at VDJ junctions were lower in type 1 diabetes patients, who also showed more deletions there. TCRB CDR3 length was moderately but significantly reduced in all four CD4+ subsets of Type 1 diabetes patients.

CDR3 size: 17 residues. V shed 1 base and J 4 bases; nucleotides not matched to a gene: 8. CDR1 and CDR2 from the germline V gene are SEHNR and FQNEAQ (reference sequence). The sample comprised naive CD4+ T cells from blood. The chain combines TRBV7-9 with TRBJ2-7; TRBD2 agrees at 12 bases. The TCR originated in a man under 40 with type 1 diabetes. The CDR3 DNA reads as TGTGCCAGCAGCTTAGGGCTAGCGGGAGGGCCGGCGTACGAGCAGTACTTC. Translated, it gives CASSLGLAGGPAYEQYF. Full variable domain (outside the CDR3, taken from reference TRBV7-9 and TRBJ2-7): DTGVSQNPRHKITKRGQNVTFRCDPISEHNRLYWYRQTLGQGPEFLTYFQNEAQLEKSRLLSDRFSAERPKGSFSTLEIQRTEQGDSAMYLCASSLGLAGGPAYEQYFGPGTRLTVT.